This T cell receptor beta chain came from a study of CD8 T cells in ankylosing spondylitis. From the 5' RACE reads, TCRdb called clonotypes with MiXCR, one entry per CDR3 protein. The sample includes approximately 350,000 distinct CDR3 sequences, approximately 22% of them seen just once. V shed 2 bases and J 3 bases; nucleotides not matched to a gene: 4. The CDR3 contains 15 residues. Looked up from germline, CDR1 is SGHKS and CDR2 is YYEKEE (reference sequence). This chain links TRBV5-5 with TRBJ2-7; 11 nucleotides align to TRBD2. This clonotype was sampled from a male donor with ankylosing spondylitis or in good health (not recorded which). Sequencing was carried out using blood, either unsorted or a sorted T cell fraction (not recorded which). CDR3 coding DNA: TGTGCCAGCAGCTTCGCTAGCGGGGGGATCTACGAGCAGTACTTC. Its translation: CASSFASGGIYEQYF.